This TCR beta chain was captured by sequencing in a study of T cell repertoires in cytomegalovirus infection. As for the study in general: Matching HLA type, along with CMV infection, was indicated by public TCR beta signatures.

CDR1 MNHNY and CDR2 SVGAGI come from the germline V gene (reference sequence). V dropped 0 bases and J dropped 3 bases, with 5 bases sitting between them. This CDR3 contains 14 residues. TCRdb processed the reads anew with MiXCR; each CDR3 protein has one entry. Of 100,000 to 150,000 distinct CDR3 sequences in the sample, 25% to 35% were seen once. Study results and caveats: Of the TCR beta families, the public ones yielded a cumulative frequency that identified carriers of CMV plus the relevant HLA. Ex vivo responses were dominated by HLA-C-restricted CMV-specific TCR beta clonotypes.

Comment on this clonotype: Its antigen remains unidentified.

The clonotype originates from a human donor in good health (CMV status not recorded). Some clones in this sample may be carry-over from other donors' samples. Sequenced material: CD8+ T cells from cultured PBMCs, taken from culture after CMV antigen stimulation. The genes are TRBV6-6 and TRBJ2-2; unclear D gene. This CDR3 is CASSYSTDTGELFF. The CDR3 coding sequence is TGTGCCAGCAGTTACTCGACGGACACCGGGGAGCTGTTTTTT.